This T cell receptor (beta chain) was found in a study of regulatory T cells in long-lasting Graves disease. This clonotype was seen many times. The time point is: newly diagnosed GD, antithyroid drugs for less than 3 months. From PBMCs, RNA was extracted and then used to make the TCR library. Construction of TCR beta libraries relied on iRepertoire HTBI primers and on Arm-PCR targeting CDR3 regions. TCRdb called the multiplex PCR reads again in MiXCR, with one record for every CDR3 protein. Here the sample spans about 430,000 distinct CDR3 sequences, approximately 15% being singletons. The length of the CDR3 is 17 residues. V shed 8 bases and J 2 bases; nucleotides not matched to a gene: 13. The germline V gene has CDR1 WSHSY and CDR2 SAAADI. This sample also belongs to another study, concerning T cells in Graves' hyperthyroidism and ophthalmopathy.

The chain combines TRBV10-2 with TRBJ2-1, with 9 bases identical to TRBD2. The source material was peripheral blood mononuclear cells (PBMCs), sampled at new diagnosis, from a patient treated with antithyroid drugs. The origin of this receptor is a woman aged 40 to 55 with Graves disease. The CDR3 DNA reads as TGCGCCAGCGGTGTAGCGGGAGTAGGAGGACCCTACAATGAGCAGTTCTTC. Its protein product is CASGVAGVGGPYNEQFF.